This T cell receptor (beta chain) appears in the sequencing data of a study of response to subunit inactivated influenza vaccine. Study results and limitations: Authors suggested that a seasonal influenza vaccination recruits few new T cells each time.

MiXCR, run by TCRdb on the RT-PCR reads, gives a single entry per CDR3 protein. The table records 450,000 to 600,000 distinct CDR3 sequences, approximately 7.8% of them present only once. Notes on this clonotype: Antigen specificity is unknown.

Trimming cost V 3 bases and J 0 bases, with 17 bases left between them. The CDR3 has 18 amino acids. CDR1 and CDR2 (germline): LGHNA, YNFKEQ. This receptor was taken from a man between 50 and 75 years old who received an inactivated influenza vaccine. V usage is TRBV4-2 and J usage is TRBJ1-4; a weak D match, TRBD1 (6 bases). This sample comprised PBMCs from blood, obtained around 25 months after vaccination. The CDR3: CASSHGQSRGTTNEKLFF. For the CDR3, the DNA is TGTGCCAGCAGCCACGGACAGTCCAGGGGCACAACTAATGAAAAACTGTTTTTT.